Shown below are 25 T cell receptor beta chains from a single sample sequenced in a study of human T cells and chemical hapten exposure. Specified time point: pre-sensitization, week 0. Indicated treatment: therapeutic diphenylcyclopropenone sensitization with weekly scalp DPC. Using its own MiXCR run on the RACE reads, TCRdb lists one record per CDR3 protein. The table has about 380,000 distinct CDR3 sequences, about 5.1% seen once. Sample: whole blood, taken in connection with sensitization to the hapten diphenylcyclopropenone (DPC). All receptors derive from a woman aged 45-59 years with alopecia areata. Some clones in this sample may be carry-over from other donors' samples.

This clonotype was observed at least ten times. The chain has TRBV6-1 and TRBJ2-7, with 10 bases lining up with TRBD1. This CDR3 spans 17 amino acids. CDR1 is MNHNS and CDR2 is SASEGT in the germline V gene. The trim removed 1 base at V and 3 bases at J, leaving 9 bases unmatched. Here the CDR3 reads CASSEGKWTGGDYEQYF. The CDR3, as DNA: TGTGCCAGCAGTGAAGGGAAGTGGACAGGGGGGGACTACGAGCAGTACTTC.

This rearrangement joins TRBV11-2 to TRBJ2-7, with 14 bases fitting TRBD2. The CDR3 is 20 amino acids. The trim removed 4 bases at V and 7 bases at J, leaving 21 bases unmatched. The V gene's germline CDR1 is SGHAT and CDR2 FQNNGV. The CDR3 nucleotides read TGTGCCAGCAGCTCCATTAAGGGACTAGCGGGAGAAAGCTCCTCCGGGGAGCAGTACTTC. It encodes CASSSIKGLAGESSSGEQYF.

This clonotype has just a few counts. The chain joins TRBV5-1 to TRBJ1-2; tentatively, D is TRBD1 (5 bases). The CDR3 has 17 amino acids. CDR1 is SGHRS, CDR2 YFSETQ, per germline. V was cut by 4 bases and J by 4 bases, with 23 bases left in between. The DNA of the CDR3 is TGCGCCAGCAGCCTCACAGGAGACTACGACTCTCTCTATGGCTACACCTTC. Translation: CASSLTGDYDSLYGYTF.

The CDR3 is CASSLVSADNEQFF. The DNA for the CDR3 is TGTGCCAGCAGCTTAGTGTCCGCCGACAATGAGCAGTTCTTC. The chain is built from TRBV7-2 and TRBJ2-1; D is ambiguous. Per germline, CDR1 SGHTA and CDR2 FQGNSA. The CDR3 contains 14 residues. Trimming removed 1 base from V and 5 bases from J, with 9 bases in between. The variable domain in full, completed from reference TRBV7-2 and TRBJ2-1, reads GAGVSQSPSNKVTEKGKDVELRCDPISGHTALYWYRQSLGQGLEFLIYFQGNSAPDKSGLPSDRFSAERTGGSVSTLTIQRTQQEDSAVYLCASSLVSADNEQFFGPGTRLTVL.

This clonotype was counted at least ten times. The V call is TRBV27, the J call TRBJ2-1; 7 bases align to TRBD2. Trimming took 2 bases from V and 3 from J; bases not matched to a gene: 7. From germline, CDR1 is MNHEY and CDR2 SMNVEV (reference sequence). The CDR3 has 16 amino acids. The CDR3 sequence: CASSLSGEPFYNEQFF. For the CDR3, the DNA is TGTGCCAGCAGTTTAAGCGGGGAGCCCTTCTACAATGAGCAGTTCTTC.

This clonotype was seen many times. This rearrangement joins TRBV7-9 to TRBJ1-5, with 8 positions matching TRBD1. Trimming cost V 5 bases and J 2 bases; bases outside gene matches: 5. The CDR3 is made up of 15 amino acids. Per germline, CDR1 SEHNR and CDR2 FQNEAQ (reference sequence). Here the CDR3 reads CASSQGQGGNQPQHF. The CDR3 nucleotides read TGTGCCAGCAGCCAAGGACAGGGTGGCAATCAGCCCCAGCATTTT.

About this clonotype itself: Germline is not matched at one junction end, which may reflect a read error. V and J are TRBV3-1 and TRBJ1-4; 9 bases fit TRBD1. This CDR3 has 19 amino acids. Per the germline V gene, CDR1 is LGHDT and CDR2 is YNNKEL (reference sequence). CDR3 nucleotide sequence: TGTGTCAGCAGCCAAGATCTGCGGACAGGGGTGTATTCCGGTGAAAAACTGTTTTTT. Amino acids: CVSSQDLRTGVYSGEKLFF.

This clonotype was recorded at least ten times. This sequence joins TRBV5-1 and TRBJ1-4; no clear D gene. CDR3 length equals 12 residues. V dropped 0 bases and J dropped 5 bases, with 2 bases sitting between them. Germline V CDR1 and CDR2: SGHRS, YFSETQ. The CDR3 DNA reads TGCGCCAGCAGCTTGGGCAATGAAAAACTGTTTTTT. This codes for CASSLGNEKLFF.

The chain combines TRBV28 with TRBJ2-3, with D hard to call. The length of the CDR3 is 13 residues. Trimming took off 5 bases at V and 9 bases at J, with 15 bases between the two ends. The V gene's germline CDR1 is MDHEN and CDR2 SYDVKM. CDR3 protein: CASSPASLRTQYF. In nucleotides, the CDR3 is TGTGCCAGCAGTCCGGCGTCCTTGAGGACGCAGTATTTT.

This clonotype was seen ten or more times. This sequence joins TRBV21-1 and TRBJ1-4; the listed D gene, TRBD1, was not tested against the DNA. TRBV21-1 has pseudogene status. The CDR3 covers 15 residues. The CDR3 region is CASSKDGSGDEKLFF. In DNA, the CDR3 is TGTGCCAGCAGCAAAGATGGGTCGGGGGATGAAAAACTGTTTTTT.

This clonotype has a handful of counts. The chain uses TRBV7-8 and TRBJ1-4, with 7 bases lining up with TRBD1. Germline-derived CDR1 and CDR2 are SGHVS and FQNEAQ. The V segment lost 3 bases and the J segment 5 bases; nucleotides outside the gene matches: 3. This CDR3 has 14 residues. The CDR3 protein is CASSFGTVNEKLFF. CDR3 coding DNA: TGTGCCAGCAGCTTCGGGACAGTAAATGAAAAACTGTTTTTT.

The chain carries TRBV4-1 and TRBJ1-3; D is ambiguous. CDR3 length equals 14 residues. Trimming removed 5 bases from V and 0 bases from J, with 8 bases in between. Germline lookup yields CDR1 MGHRA and CDR2 YSYEKL. Here the CDR3 reads CASSSYRSGNTIYF. The CDR3 nucleotides are TGCGCCAGCAGCTCCTACCGCTCTGGAAACACCATATATTTT.

This clonotype has more than one count but fewer than ten. The chain combines TRBV28 with TRBJ1-3, with D hard to call. Germline V gene sequence: CDR1 MDHEN, CDR2 SYDVKM. The CDR3 is 17 residues long. The V end was cut by 3 bases, the J end by 0 bases, with 15 bases between. CDR3 sequence (DNA): TGTGCCAGCAGTTTGTCCCGGCGCAGGAACTCTGGAAACACCATATATTTT. Encoded protein: CASSLSRRRNSGNTIYF.

V usage is TRBV28 and J usage is TRBJ2-3; TRBD2 matches 11 bases. The germline gives CDR1 MDHEN, CDR2 SYDVKM. The trim removed 6 bases at V and 2 bases at J, leaving 7 bases unmatched. The CDR3 is 16 residues long. For the CDR3, the DNA is TGTGCCAGCAGAGGTGGGACTAGCGGAAACACAGATACGCAGTATTTT. The encoded protein is CASRGGTSGNTDTQYF.

This clonotype came up a few times. J is TRBJ2-7 and V is TRBV10-3; 8 nucleotides align to TRBD1. The junction had 7 bases not matched to a gene; V was cut back by 3 bases and J by 6 bases. Germline values: CDR1 ENHRY, CDR2 SYGVKD. This CDR3 is 14 amino acids long. CDR3 DNA sequence: TGTGCCATCAGTGATCCAGGGGGCCTTTTCGAGCAGTACTTC. It specifies CAISDPGGLFEQYF.

The sample holds many counts of this clonotype. The V and J genes are TRBV12-3 or TRBV12-4 and TRBJ2-1; 9 nucleotides line up with TRBD2. J gave up 6 bases and V 7 bases, and 10 bases lay outside the gene matches. The CDR3 runs to 15 residues. The CDR3 sequence: CASTGGGAVVNEQFF. In nucleotides, the CDR3 is TGTGCCAGCACTGGCGGGGGGGCGGTAGTCAATGAGCAGTTCTTC.

This clonotype appeared many times. CDR3 sequence reads: CASSLEQGSTYEQYF. In nucleotides, the CDR3 is TGTGCCAGCAGTTTGGAGCAGGGGTCTACCTACGAGCAGTACTTC. The J gene is TRBJ2-7, the V gene TRBV12-3 or TRBV12-4; D might be TRBD1 (6 bases). V lost 3 bases and J 2 bases, leaving 14 bases between the germline ends. This CDR3 spans 15 amino acids.

This clonotype came up many times. CDR3 nucleotide sequence: TGCAGTGCTAGAACGGAGGGACAGGGGGCCCGAAGGGAGAACGAGCAGTACTTC. It yields the protein CSARTEGQGARRENEQYF. The V and J genes are TRBV20-1 and TRBJ2-7; 12 bases align to TRBD1. The germline V gene has CDR1 DFQATT and CDR2 SNEGSKA (reference sequence). The length of the CDR3 is 18 residues. Trimming took 2 bases from V and 5 from J; bases not matched to a gene: 16.

This clonotype was counted only a few times. The chain employs TRBV6-5 and TRBJ2-6; 9 positions match TRBD1. This CDR3 is built from 15 residues. Germline V gene lookup returns CDR1 MNHEY and CDR2 SVGAGI. Trimming at V came to 6 bases and at J to 6 bases, leaving 6 bases not matched to a gene. The CDR3 loop is CASRTGGMEANVLTF. The CDR3 DNA is TGTGCCAGCAGGACAGGGGGTATGGAGGCCAACGTCCTGACTTTC.

This clonotype was seen only a few times. This chain links TRBV6-1 with TRBJ1-5, with D unresolved. CDR1 MNHNS and CDR2 SASEGT come from the germline V gene. CDR3 length equals 14 residues. The ends were cut back, 2 bases at V and 4 bases at J, with 9 bases in the middle. The CDR3 loop is CASSESIKNQPQHF. As DNA, the CDR3 is TGTGCCAGCAGTGAAAGTATAAAGAATCAGCCCCAGCATTTT.

The chain employs TRBV3-1 and TRBJ2-5, with TRBD1 as a possible D gene (6 bases). Germline V lookup: CDR1 LGHDT, CDR2 YNNKEL (reference sequence). Trimming pared 0 bases from V and 6 bases from J, leaving 8 bases between. The CDR3 extends over 13 amino acids. This CDR3 is CASSQEGAKTQYF. The CDR3 DNA follows: TGTGCCAGCAGCCAAGAGGGGGCAAAGACCCAGTACTTC.

This clonotype has ten or more counts. This chain links TRBV18 with TRBJ1-4, with D possibly TRBD1 on 6 matching bases. The CDR3 loop spans 14 amino acids. CDR1 and CDR2 (germline): KGHSH, LQKENI. With 2 bases removed from V and 8 bases from J, the gap between germline ends came to 12 bases. The chain's CDR3 is CASSPMGAEEKLFF. In nucleotides, the CDR3 is TGTGCCAGCTCACCAATGGGGGCTGAAGAAAAACTGTTTTTT.

The chain recombines TRBV7-2 with TRBJ1-2, with D uncertain. This CDR3 contains 14 residues. Trimming took off 1 base at V and 7 bases at J, with 13 bases between the two ends. Germline V lookup: CDR1 SGHTA, CDR2 FQGNSA. The CDR3 spells CASSLERGLGGYTF. CDR3 bases: TGTGCCAGCAGCTTAGAACGGGGTTTGGGTGGCTACACCTTC.

With respect to this clonotype: At one end, the junction sequence differs from germline, possibly due to a read error. The chain combines TRBV6-1 with TRBJ1-1, with D unclear. This CDR3 has 11 residues. The V gene's germline CDR1 is MNHNS and CDR2 SASEGT. The CDR3 spells CASSEKRIYAF. CDR3 coding DNA: TGTGCCAGCAGTGAAAAACGTATCTATGCGTTT.

This sequence joins TRBV24-1 and TRBJ2-6, with 9 bases that match TRBD1. CDR1 is KGHDR, CDR2 SFDVKD, per germline. Losses at the gene ends were 7 bases for V and 1 base for J; bases not matched to a gene: 7. The CDR3 has 17 residues. The CDR3 loop is CATRGGTGQSGANVLTF. The DNA for the CDR3 is TGTGCCACCAGGGGGGGGACAGGGCAATCTGGGGCCAACGTCCTGACTTTC.